These 9 T cell receptor beta chains were all obtained from the same sample, sequenced in a study of cytomegalovirus exposure and HLA in healthy donors. The PCR was carried out with 60 Vbeta primers and 13 Jbeta primers. The data were produced by immunoSEQ multiplex PCR, yet TCRdb's version contains in-frame clones alone and is incomplete. Among 100,000 or so clones listed, approximately 84% were seen once. Source material: PBMCs. These receptors all stem from a man between 18 and 29 years old in good health and CMV-seronegative.

J is TRBJ2-1 and V is TRBV19, with D perhaps matching TRBD2 (6 bases). CDR3 length: 15 amino acids. Per the germline V gene, CDR1 is LNHDA and CDR2 is SQIVND (reference sequence). The V end lost 8 bases, the J end lost 2 bases, and 16 bases lay between the germline ends. CDR3 sequence: CASGIGSGPYNEQFF. CDR3 nucleotides: TGTGCCAGTGGAATTGGTAGCGGACCCTACAATGAGCAGTTCTTC.

The CDR3 reads CASSWHEQYF. The CDR3 DNA is TGCGCCAGCAGTTGGCACGAGCAGTACTTC. V gene TRBV10-2 combines with J gene TRBJ2-7; D gene uncertain. Trimming took off 5 bases at V and 5 bases at J, with 4 bases between the two ends. Germline-derived CDR1 and CDR2 are WSHSY and SAAADI. CDR3 length: 10 residues.

The chain uses TRBV7-9 and TRBJ2-7; D gene uncertain. V was clipped by 1 base and J by 0 bases, with 7 bases between them. Germline CDR1 SEHNR, CDR2 FQNEAQ (reference sequence). The CDR3 contains 14 residues. CDR3 amino acids: CASSLVSGSYEQYF. The CDR3 coding sequence is TGTGCCAGCAGCTTAGTTTCGGGCTCCTACGAGCAGTACTTC.

The gene calls are TRBV28 and TRBJ1-4; no definite D call. V dropped 5 bases and J dropped 6 bases, with 16 bases sitting between them. Germline CDR1 and CDR2: MDHEN and SYDVKM. The CDR3 contains 15 residues. CDR3 sequence (DNA): TGTGCCAGCAGTGCCCACAACCTCGAGGATGAAAAACTGTTTTTT. Amino acids: CASSAHNLEDEKLFF.

This sequence joins TRBV7-8 and TRBJ2-2, with 9 nucleotides matching TRBD2. Germline lookup yields CDR1 SGHVS and CDR2 FQNEAQ. CDR3 size: 16 residues. Germline trimming cut 5 bases from V and 2 bases from J; bases unmatched to any gene: 6. The CDR3 nucleotides read TGTGCCAGCAGCCAGGGACTAGCAGGAAACACCGGGGAGCTGTTTTTT. Translated, it gives CASSQGLAGNTGELFF.

The V and J genes are TRBV2 and TRBJ2-6; D unclear. From germline, CDR1 is SNHLY and CDR2 FYNNEI. CDR3 length: 13 residues. Trimming stripped 3 bases from V and 5 bases from J, with 5 bases between. CDR3 nucleotides: TGTGCCAGCAGTGACCTGTGGGCCAACGTCCTGACTTTC. Translating gives CASSDLWANVLTF.

This clone was detected only a few times. This chain uses TRBV4-1 with TRBJ1-5; D gene ambiguous. V was pared by 3 bases and J by 4 bases, with 13 bases between. The germline V gene has CDR1 MGHRA and CDR2 YSYEKL. CDR3 length equals 15 residues. CDR3 nucleotide sequence: TGCGCCAGCAGCCACGCAGAAACAGTAAATCAGCCCCAGCATTTT. Translated, it gives CASSHAETVNQPQHF.

The chain joins TRBV15 to TRBJ2-7; D is ambiguous. Germline V lookup: CDR1 LNHNV, CDR2 YYDKDF (reference sequence). V lost 5 bases, J lost 2 bases, and 13 bases lay in between. CDR3 length equals 14 residues. Written as DNA, the CDR3 is TGTGCCACCAGCGGGTCGGCAGACACCTACGAGCAGTACTTC. This encodes CATSGSADTYEQYF.

V and J are TRBV4-1 and TRBJ2-1; D not resolved. This CDR3 contains 15 residues. Germline V gives CDR1 MGHRA, CDR2 YSYEKL. Trimming cost V 1 base and J 1 base, with 8 bases left between them. CDR3 sequence (DNA): TGCGCCAGCAGCCAAGGCAAGCTGTCCTACAATGAGCAGTTCTTC. It codes for CASSQGKLSYNEQFF.